This T cell receptor (beta chain) came from a study of blood T cell repertoires in COVID-19. Study-level background: Collection of acute and convalescent COVID-19 samples took place in the United States, Italy and Spain. T cells, B-cell-depleted T cells, or PBMCs supplied cDNA or gDNA.

Some clones are missing from TCRdb's copy, which holds only in-frame ones; the method was immunoSEQ multiplex PCR. The profile covers more than 85,000 clones, with more than 80% appearing a single time and around 4.5% taken by the ten largest. The receptor was derived from a human donor in a cohort sampled during active COVID-19. Sequencing used peripheral blood.

CDR3 sequence (DNA): TGTGCCAGCAGCGCAGGGGCCGGGACCCAAGCCTACGAGCAGTACTTC. Translation gives CASSAGAGTQAYEQYF. The chain combines TRBV4-2 with TRBJ2-7, with D maybe TRBD1 (6 bases). The CDR3 is 16 amino acids. Germline V gene sequence: CDR1 LGHNA, CDR2 YNFKEQ. Trimming removed 5 bases at V and 2 bases at J, with 19 bases between.